This TCR beta chain was captured in a study of blood T cell repertoires in COVID-19. The germline gives CDR1 KGHDR, CDR2 SFDVKD. With 0 bases clipped from V and 0 bases from J, the junction kept 7 bases outside the gene matches. This CDR3 is built from 18 residues. Produced via immunoSEQ multiplex PCR; TCRdb's table is partial and in-frame only. The table lists 60,000 to 80,000 clones, roughly 86% of them singletons. The receptor was isolated from a man between 65 and 80 years old with acute or convalescent COVID-19. The chain couples TRBV24-1 to TRBJ2-3, with TRBD1 matching over 8 bases. Specimen: peripheral blood. The chain's CDR3 is CATSDLGSTGGSTDTQYF. CDR3 in DNA: TGTGCCACCAGTGATTTGGGGTCCACAGGGGGGAGCACAGATACGCAGTATTTT.